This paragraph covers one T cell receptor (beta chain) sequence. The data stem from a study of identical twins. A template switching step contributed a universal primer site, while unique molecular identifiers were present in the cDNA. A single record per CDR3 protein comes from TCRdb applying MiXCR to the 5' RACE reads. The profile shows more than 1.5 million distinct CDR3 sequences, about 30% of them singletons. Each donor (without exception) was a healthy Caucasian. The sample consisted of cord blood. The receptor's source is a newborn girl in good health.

DNA of the CDR3: TGTGCCAGCCGACCCGTTGGGGACCCTGGAAACACCATATATTTT. This sequence encodes CASRPVGDPGNTIYF. The rearrangement joins TRBV27 to TRBJ1-3; D is possibly TRBD1 (5 bases). V shed 8 bases and J shed 2 bases, with 16 bases lying between them. CDR1 and CDR2 (germline): MNHEY, SMNVEV (reference sequence). The CDR3 length is 15 residues.